The clone carrying this TCR beta chain was counted ten times or more. The sample belongs to a study of T cell repertoires in cytomegalovirus infection. TCRdb re-derived calls from the reads in MiXCR, one entry per CDR3 protein. The repertoire includes 300,000 to 400,000 distinct CDR3 sequences, 15% to 20% of them detected once, and 8.7% sits in the top ten. The source material was PBMCs. The TCR sequence derives from a human donor in good health (CMV status not recorded). Some clones in this sample may be carry-over from other donors' samples.

The CDR3 region has the DNA TGTGCCAGCAGCTTAGATTGGGGGCGCGGGGAGACCCAGTACTTC. Translation: CASSLDWGRGETQYF. The rearrangement uses TRBV7-2 and TRBJ2-5; D perhaps matches TRBD1 (6 bases). From germline, CDR1 is SGHTA and CDR2 FQGNSA. Trimming pared 1 base from V and 5 bases from J, leaving 14 bases between. This CDR3 comprises 15 residues.